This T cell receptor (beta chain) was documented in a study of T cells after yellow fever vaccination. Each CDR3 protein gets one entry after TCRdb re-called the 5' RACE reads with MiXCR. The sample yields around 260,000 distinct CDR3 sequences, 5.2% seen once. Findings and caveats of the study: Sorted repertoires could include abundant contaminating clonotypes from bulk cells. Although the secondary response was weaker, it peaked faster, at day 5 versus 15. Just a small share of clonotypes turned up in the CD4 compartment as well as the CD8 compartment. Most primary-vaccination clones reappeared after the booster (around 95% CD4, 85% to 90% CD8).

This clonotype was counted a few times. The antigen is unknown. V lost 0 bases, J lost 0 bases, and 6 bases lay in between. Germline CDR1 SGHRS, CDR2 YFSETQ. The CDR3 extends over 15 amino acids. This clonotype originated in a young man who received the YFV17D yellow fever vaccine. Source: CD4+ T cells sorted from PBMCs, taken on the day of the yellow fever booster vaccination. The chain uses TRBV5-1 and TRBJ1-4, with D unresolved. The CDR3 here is CASSLVPPTNEKLFF. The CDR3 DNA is TGCGCCAGCAGCTTGGTCCCACCAACTAATGAAAAACTGTTTTTT.